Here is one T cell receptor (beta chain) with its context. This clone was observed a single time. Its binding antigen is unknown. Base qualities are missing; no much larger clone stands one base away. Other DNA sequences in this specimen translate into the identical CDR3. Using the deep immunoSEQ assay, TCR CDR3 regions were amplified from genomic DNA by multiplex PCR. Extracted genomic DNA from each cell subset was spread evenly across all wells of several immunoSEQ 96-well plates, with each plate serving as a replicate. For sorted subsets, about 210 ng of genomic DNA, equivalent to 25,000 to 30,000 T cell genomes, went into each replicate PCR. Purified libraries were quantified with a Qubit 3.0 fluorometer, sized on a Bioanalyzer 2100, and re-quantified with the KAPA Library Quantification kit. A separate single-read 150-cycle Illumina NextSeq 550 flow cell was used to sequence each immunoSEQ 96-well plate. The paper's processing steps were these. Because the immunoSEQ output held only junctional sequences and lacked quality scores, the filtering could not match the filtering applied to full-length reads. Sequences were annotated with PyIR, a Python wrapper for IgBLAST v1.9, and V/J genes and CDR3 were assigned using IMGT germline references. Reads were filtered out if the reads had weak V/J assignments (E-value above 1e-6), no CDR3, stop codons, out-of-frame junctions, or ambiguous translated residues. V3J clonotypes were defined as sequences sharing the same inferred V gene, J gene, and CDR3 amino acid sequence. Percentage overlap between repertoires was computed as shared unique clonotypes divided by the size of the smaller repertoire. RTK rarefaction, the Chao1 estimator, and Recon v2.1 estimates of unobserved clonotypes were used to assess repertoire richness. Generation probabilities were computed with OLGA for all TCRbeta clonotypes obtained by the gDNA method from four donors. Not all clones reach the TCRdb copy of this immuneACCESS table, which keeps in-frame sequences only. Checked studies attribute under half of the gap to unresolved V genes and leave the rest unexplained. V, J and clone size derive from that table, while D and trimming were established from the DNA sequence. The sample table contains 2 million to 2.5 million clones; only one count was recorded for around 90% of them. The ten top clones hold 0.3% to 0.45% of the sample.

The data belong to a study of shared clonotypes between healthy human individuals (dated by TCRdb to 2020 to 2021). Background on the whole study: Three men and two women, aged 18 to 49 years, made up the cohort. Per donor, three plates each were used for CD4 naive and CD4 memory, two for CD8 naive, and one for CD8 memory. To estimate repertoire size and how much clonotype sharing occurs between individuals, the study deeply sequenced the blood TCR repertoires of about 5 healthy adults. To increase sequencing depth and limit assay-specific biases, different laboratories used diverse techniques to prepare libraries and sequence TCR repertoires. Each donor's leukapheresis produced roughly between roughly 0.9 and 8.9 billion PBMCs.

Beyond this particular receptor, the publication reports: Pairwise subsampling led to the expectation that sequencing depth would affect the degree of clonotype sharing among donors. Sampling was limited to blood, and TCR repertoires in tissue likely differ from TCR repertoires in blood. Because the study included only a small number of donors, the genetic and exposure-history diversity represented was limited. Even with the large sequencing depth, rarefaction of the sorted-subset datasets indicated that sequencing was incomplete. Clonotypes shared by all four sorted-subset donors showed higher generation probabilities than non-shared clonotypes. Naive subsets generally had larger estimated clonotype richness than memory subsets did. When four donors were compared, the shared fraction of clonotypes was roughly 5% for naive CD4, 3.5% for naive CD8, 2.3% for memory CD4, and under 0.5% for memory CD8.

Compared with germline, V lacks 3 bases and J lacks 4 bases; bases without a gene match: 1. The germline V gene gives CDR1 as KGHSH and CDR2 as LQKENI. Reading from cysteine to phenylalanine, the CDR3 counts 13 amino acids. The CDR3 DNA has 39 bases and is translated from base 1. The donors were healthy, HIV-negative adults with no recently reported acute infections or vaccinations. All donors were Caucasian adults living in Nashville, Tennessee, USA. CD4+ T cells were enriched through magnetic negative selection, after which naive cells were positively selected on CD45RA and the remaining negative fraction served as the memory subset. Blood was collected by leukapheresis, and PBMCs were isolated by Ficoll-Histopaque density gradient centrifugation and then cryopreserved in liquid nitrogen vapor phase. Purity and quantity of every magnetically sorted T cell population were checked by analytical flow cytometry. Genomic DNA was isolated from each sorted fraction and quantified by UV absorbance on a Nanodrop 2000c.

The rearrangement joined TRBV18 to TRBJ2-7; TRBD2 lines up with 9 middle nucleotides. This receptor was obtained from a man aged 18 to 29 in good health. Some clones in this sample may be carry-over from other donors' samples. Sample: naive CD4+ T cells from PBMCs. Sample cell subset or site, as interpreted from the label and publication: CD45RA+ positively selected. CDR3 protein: CASSPTSGYEQYF. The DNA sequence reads TGTGCCAGCTCACCTACTAGCGGGTACGAGCAGTACTTC.